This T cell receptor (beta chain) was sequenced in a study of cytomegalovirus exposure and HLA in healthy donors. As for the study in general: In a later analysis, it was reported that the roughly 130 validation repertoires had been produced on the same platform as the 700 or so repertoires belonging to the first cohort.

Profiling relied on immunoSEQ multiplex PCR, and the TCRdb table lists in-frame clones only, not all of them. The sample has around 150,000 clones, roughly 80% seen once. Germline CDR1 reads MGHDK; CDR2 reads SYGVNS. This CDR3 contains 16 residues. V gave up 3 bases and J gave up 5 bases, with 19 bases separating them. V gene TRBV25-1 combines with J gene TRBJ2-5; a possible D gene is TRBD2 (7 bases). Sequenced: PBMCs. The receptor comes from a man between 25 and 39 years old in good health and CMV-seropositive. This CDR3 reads CASSEGFGGGDETQYF. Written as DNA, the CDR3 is TGTGCCAGCAGTGAGGGGTTTGGCGGGGGCGATGAGACCCAGTACTTC.